These T cell receptor beta chains were read from a single sample in a study of blood T cell repertoires in COVID-19. Sequencing used immunoSEQ multiplex PCR; TCRdb keeps in-frame clones, though not all of them. The sample has fewer than 100,000 clones, approximately 87% seen once. The sample consisted of peripheral blood. Receptors were obtained from a human donor in a cohort sampled during active COVID-19. Both conserved end residues are part of each CDR3. Fields, in order: V gene, clone size, D gene, J gene, CDR3 protein, CDR3 DNA. A D gene is named only where the DNA matches it firmly. Rows may omit the clone size; those that give it use once, few, many or a size class.

>TRBV28|NA|NA|TRBJ2-7
CASGVGATEQYF
TGTGCCAGCGGAGTCGGAGCTACCGAGCAGTACTTC
>TRBV10-2|NA|TRBD2|TRBJ2-2
CASKGTSWNTGELFF
TGCGCCAGCAAAGGGACTAGCTGGAACACCGGGGAGCTGTTTTTT
>TRBV6-5|NA|TRBD1|TRBJ1-6
CASRSGTGNSPLHF
TGTGCCAGCAGATCCGGGACAGGGAATTCACCCCTCCACTTT
>TRBV7-6|once|NA|TRBJ2-1
CASSLAGEMYEQFF
TGTGCCAGCAGCTTAGCGGGAGAAATGTATGAGCAGTTCTTC
>TRBV30|NA|TRBD2|TRBJ2-7
CAWSVENSGRAGQYF
TGTGCCTGGAGTGTGGAGAATAGCGGGAGGGCTGGGCAGTACTTC
>TRBV7-3|few|TRBD2|TRBJ2-7
CASSLMRTSGAYEQYF
TGTGCCAGCAGCTTAATGCGGACTAGCGGGGCCTACGAGCAGTACTTC
>TRBV29-1|NA|TRBD2|TRBJ2-1
CSVEEGSGRHNEQFF
TGCAGCGTTGAAGAAGGTAGCGGGAGGCACAATGAGCAGTTCTTC
>TRBV27|NA|NA|TRBJ1-6
CASTSLGGLNSPLHF
TGTGCCAGCACGTCCCTCGGCGGCCTTAATTCACCCCTCCACTTT
>TRBV30|NA|TRBD2|TRBJ2-7
CAWSPSGNYEQYF
TGTGCCTGGAGCCCTAGCGGGAACTACGAGCAGTACTTC
>TRBV19|NA|NA|TRBJ2-2
CASTGSGAGELFF
TGTGCCAGTACCGGGAGTGGGGCCGGGGAGCTGTTTTTT